The 10 T cell receptor beta chains listed next were all sequenced from one sample in a study of T-cell memory formation after mild COVID-19. In TCRdb, the 5' RACE reads were re-called with MiXCR into one record per CDR3 protein. This table has about 390,000 distinct CDR3 sequences, roughly 15% appearing once. Material: PBMCs or a T cell subset sorted from them (not recorded which). These TCRs come from a man in his late teens or twenties who had mild COVID-19 (a few samples of this study predate the infection). Cell type and time point are not known.

This clonotype appeared a few times. The junction departs from the called germline gene at one end, perhaps through a read error. This chain links TRBV6-6 with TRBJ2-1, with 15 bases that match TRBD2. CDR3 length: 15 residues. Germline CDR1 and CDR2: MNHNY and SVGAGI (reference sequence). The CDR3 region is CASSRPGTSGGPVLF. The CDR3 DNA is TGTGCCAGCAGCCGTCCCGGGACTAGCGGGGGGCCTGTCCTCTTC.

V is TRBV7-9 and J is TRBJ2-5, with TRBD2 identical over 7 bases. CDR3 size: 15 residues. V shed 1 base, J shed 3 bases, and the junction held 5 bases outside the gene matches. CDR1 is SEHNR and CDR2 is FQNEAQ in the germline V gene (reference sequence). The CDR3 is CASSLGRREEETQYF. The DNA of the CDR3 is TGTGCCAGCAGCTTAGGCCGACGGGAGGAAGAGACCCAGTACTTC.

The chain recombines TRBV7-2 with TRBJ1-4, with 7 nucleotides matching TRBD1. The CDR3 is 18 residues long. Germline V gives CDR1 SGHTA, CDR2 FQGNSA. V was clipped by 5 bases and J by 5 bases; unmatched bases: 17. CDR3: CASSIRPGQTKPNEKLFF. CDR3 DNA: TGTGCCAGCAGCATACGACCGGGACAGACAAAACCGAATGAAAAACTGTTTTTT.

The CDR3 loop reads CASSRVQVQDEQFF. In DNA form, the CDR3 reads TGTGCCAGCTCACGGGTACAAGTACAAGATGAGCAGTTCTTC. The chain is built from TRBV18 and TRBJ2-1, with D unclear. Trimming removed 4 bases from V and 8 bases from J, with 15 bases in between. The CDR3 is 14 residues long. Per germline, CDR1 KGHSH and CDR2 LQKENI.

The chain joins TRBV18 to TRBJ2-7; D gene ambiguous. Trimming took off 2 bases at V and 3 bases at J, with 8 bases between the two ends. Germline assignment: CDR1 KGHSH and CDR2 LQKENI. The CDR3 sequence is 13 residues long. The CDR3 DNA follows: TGTGCCAGCTCACCAACCTTAGACTACGAGCAGTACTTC. This gives the protein CASSPTLDYEQYF.

CDR3 sequence reads: CASSPFSPVLTF. The DNA for the CDR3 is TGTGCCAGCAGCCCATTTTCCCCCGTCCTGACTTTC. The V and J genes are TRBV7-2 and TRBJ2-6; the D is unclear. There are 12 residues in the CDR3. The V gene lost 5 bases and the J gene lost 12 bases, with 11 bases spanning the gap. Germline V gene data show CDR1 as SGHTA and CDR2 as FQGNSA. Drawing the rest from reference TRBV7-2 and TRBJ2-6, the complete variable domain is GAGVSQSPSNKVTEKGKDVELRCDPISGHTALYWYRQSLGQGLEFLIYFQGNSAPDKSGLPSDRFSAERTGGSVSTLTIQRTQQEDSAVYLCASSPFSPVLTFGAGSRLTVL.

The chain recombines TRBV4-3 with TRBJ1-5; D gene ambiguous. This CDR3 region has 14 residues. The ends were cut back, 3 bases at V and 2 bases at J, with 8 bases in the middle. Germline lookup yields CDR1 LGHNA and CDR2 YSLEER. CDR3 sequence reads: CASSQLQGNQPQHF. CDR3 in DNA: TGCGCCAGCAGCCAGTTGCAGGGCAATCAGCCCCAGCATTTT.

The chain employs TRBV7-9 and TRBJ1-1; D unclear. Germline CDR1 is SEHNR and CDR2 is FQNEAQ (reference sequence). V dropped 5 bases and J dropped 5 bases, with 12 bases sitting between them. The CDR3 is made up of 13 amino acids. As DNA, the CDR3 is TGTGCCAGCAGCCGTAGCATGGGGACTGAAGCTTTCTTT. Translating gives CASSRSMGTEAFF.

This chain links TRBV5-5 with TRBJ2-7; perhaps TRBD2 as D (6 bases). Trimming shortened V by 4 bases and J by 2 bases, and 16 bases separated the two germline ends. Germline CDR1 reads SGHKS; CDR2 reads YYEKEE (reference sequence). The CDR3 is 15 residues long. The CDR3 here is CASSGGSGPAYEQYF. The CDR3 DNA follows: TGTGCCAGCAGCGGGGGGTCCGGGCCCGCCTACGAGCAGTACTTC.

This clonotype was seen more than once but under ten times. The chain joins TRBV7-2 to TRBJ2-7; TRBD2 matches at 13 bases. The CDR3 is 17 amino acids. In germline, CDR1 is SGHTA, CDR2 FQGNSA. Trimming at V came to 2 bases and at J to 2 bases, leaving 6 bases not matched to a gene. The CDR3 loop is CASSLRDTSGGAYEQYF. CDR3 in DNA: TGTGCCAGCAGCTTACGGGACACTAGCGGGGGGGCCTACGAGCAGTACTTC.